This TCR beta chain was retrieved from a study of blood T cells in healthy people across ages (dated by TCRdb to between 2015 and 2016). Background for the entire study: In model experiments, template switching captured roughly one uniquely barcoded TCR beta cDNA molecule for every two T cells. Age-related changes in TCR beta repertoire diversity were measured in the study by deep sequencing normalized with unique cDNA molecular identifiers. To avoid experimental bias, donors of different ages were randomly spread across the sequencing lanes. The donors were divided into four age groups: young (average 16 years), middle-aged (approximately 39), aged (around 67) and long-lived (about 90). Using the same blood draw, the study looked at two additional independent replicas of 1 million unique cDNA reads for two donors, one aged 18 to 30 and the other aged 80 or older.

Libraries were constructed by 5' RACE. For sequencing, an Illumina HiSeq 2500 was employed. A second PCR of about 7 to 12 cycles was run with a J-beta primer mix and a sample-barcoded 5' primer. Each TCR beta cDNA molecule received a unique molecular identifier from a template-switch 5' adaptor carrying 12 random nucleotides. Each sample yielded at least 2.5 million CDR3-containing paired-end reads. First-strand cDNA was synthesized from all RNA with the Mint cDNA synthesis kit, primed by a TRBC-specific oligonucleotide. Following uracil-DNA glycosylase treatment, a first 18-cycle PCR with universal primers M1SS and BC2_uni_R was performed on all cDNA. As for the original processing: Each sample was normalized by randomly selecting 1 million high-quality reads, each carrying a distinct molecular identifier. Instead of being binned into consensus sequences, reads with shared molecular identifiers were discarded. MiTCR, set to a Q25 quality threshold and the strictest error-elimination algorithm, was used for CDR3 identification, clonotype clustering and error correction. A nonparametric unseen species model using Euler transformation provided a lower-bound estimate of total TCR beta diversity. The public reads were reprocessed in TCRdb via fastp at Q25 and MiXCR, keeping in-frame beta chains. All rows with the same CDR3 protein become a single entry with the most common DNA and genes. The V and J calls shown here were made by TCRdb, not taken from the authors' results. In all, the sample holds about 1.5 million distinct CDR3 sequences, and less than 45% of those were seen once. Together, the top ten hold over 3.5% of the sample.

Beyond this particular receptor, the publication reports: The long-lived group showed more naive CD4+ T cells, fewer expanded clones and increased TCR diversity than the aged group, suggesting age selection. There was a strong correlation between observed TCR beta diversity and the percentage of naive T cells measured by flow cytometry. Total diversity estimates from one million sequenced T cells were considered lower bounds and underestimates. Observed TCR beta diversity per million T cells fell roughly linearly with age, and a significant reduction was already apparent by age around 40. Because donor CMV infection status was unknown, age-related changes in expanded clonotypes were potentially confounded. Conclusive comparison of naive and antigen-experienced compartments was prevented by the profiling of bulk unsorted PBMCs.

The 40 or so donors, aged about 6 to 100 years, were systemically healthy Caucasian individuals from Russia. Each donor gave about 10 milliliters of peripheral blood, drawn into EDTA-treated Vacutainer tubes. Ficoll-Paque density-gradient centrifugation was used to isolate PBMCs, with at least 7 million per sample. Total RNA, at least 5 micrograms per sample, was extracted from PBMCs with Trizol reagent. For every donor, an aliquot of PBMCs went through flow cytometry to measure the percentages of naive CD45RAhigh/CD27high T cells. This clonotype has just a few counts. Its antigen is unknown. Base-call qualities are not available, and no considerably larger clone is one nucleotide away. CDR1 and CDR2 were assigned from the germline V gene (reference sequence) as MNHEY and SMNVEV. Its CDR3 holds 16 amino acids, cysteine through phenylalanine. Just CDR3 DNA is preserved here, 48 bases in frame from base 1. V and J are truncated by 5 bases and 1 base respectively, leaving an intervening sequence of 15 bases.

Sequencing was carried out using blood. This clonotype was sampled from a woman between 18 and 29 years old in good health. The V gene is TRBV27 and the J gene is TRBJ1-5, and possibly TRBD1, on 6 matching bases. The CDR3: CASSPAPGQSNQPQHF. The DNA sequence follows: TGTGCCAGCAGTCCCGCCCCGGGACAAAGCAATCAGCCCCAGCATTTT.